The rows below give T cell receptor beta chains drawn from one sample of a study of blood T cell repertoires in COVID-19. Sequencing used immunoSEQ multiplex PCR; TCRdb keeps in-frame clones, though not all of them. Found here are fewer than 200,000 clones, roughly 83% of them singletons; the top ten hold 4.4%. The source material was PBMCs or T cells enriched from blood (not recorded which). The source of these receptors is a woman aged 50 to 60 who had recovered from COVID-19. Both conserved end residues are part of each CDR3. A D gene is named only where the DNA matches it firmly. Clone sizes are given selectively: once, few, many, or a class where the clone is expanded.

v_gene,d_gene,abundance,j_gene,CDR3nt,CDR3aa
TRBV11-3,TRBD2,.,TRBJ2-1,TGTGCCAGCAGCGTCGGGACTAACTACAATGAGCAGTTCTTC,CASSVGTNYNEQFF
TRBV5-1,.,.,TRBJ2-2,TGCGCCAGCAGCCAGGTTGGCACCGGGGAGCTGTTTTTT,CASSQVGTGELFF
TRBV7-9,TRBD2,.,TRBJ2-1,TGTGCCAGCTGCCCCGGGACTAGCAGTGGTGTGGATGAGCAGTTCTTC,CASCPGTSSGVDEQFF
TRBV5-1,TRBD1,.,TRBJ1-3,TGCGCCAGCCGGACAGGGCCCGATTCTGGAAACACCATATATTTT,CASRTGPDSGNTIYF
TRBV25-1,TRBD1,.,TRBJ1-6,TGTGCCCTCGACAGGGGTAATTCACCCCTCCACTTT,CALDRGNSPLHF
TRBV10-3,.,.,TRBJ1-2,TGTGCCATCAGTGACTCAGGGTTTGGCTACACCTTC,CAISDSGFGYTF
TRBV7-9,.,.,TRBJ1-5,TGTGCCAGCAGCTTTGGCAATAGGGGTTTCAATCAGCCCCAGCATTTT,CASSFGNRGFNQPQHF
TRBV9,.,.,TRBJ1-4,TGTGCCAGCAGCGTAGAGAACAGTCCTGAAAAACTGTTTTTT,CASSVENSPEKLFF
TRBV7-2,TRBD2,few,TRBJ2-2,TGTGCCAGCAGCTTAGGCGGGGGGAGGGCCGGGGAGCTGTTTTTT,CASSLGGGRAGELFF
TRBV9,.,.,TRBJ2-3,TGTGCCAGCACCTCTGACGGAGAAACCACCACAGATACGCAGTATTTT,CASTSDGETTTDTQYF
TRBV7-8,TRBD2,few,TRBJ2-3,TGTGCCAGCAGCCTTTATAGCGGGAGGGCGGGAGATACGCAGTATTTT,CASSLYSGRAGDTQYF
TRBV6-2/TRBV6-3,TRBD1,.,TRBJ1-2,TGTGCCAGCATGTACTCCGGGACAGCCTATGGCTACACCTTC,CASMYSGTAYGYTF
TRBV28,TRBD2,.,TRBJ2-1,TGTGCCAGCAGTTTACTAGCGGGAGTAAGGGGTGAGCAGTTCTTC,CASSLLAGVRGEQFF
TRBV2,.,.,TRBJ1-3,TGTGCCAGCCGTCGGGAGGGGGTCTCTGGAAACACCATATATTTT,CASRREGVSGNTIYF
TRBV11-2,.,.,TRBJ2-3,TGTGCCAGCAGCTTACTCGCCAGCGACGGCACAGATACGCAGTATTTT,CASSLLASDGTDTQYF
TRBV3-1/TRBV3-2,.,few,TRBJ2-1,TGTGCCAGCAGCCAACTAGGACTCCCTGAGCAGTTCTTC,CASSQLGLPEQFF
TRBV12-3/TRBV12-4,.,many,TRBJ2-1,TGTGCCAGCCAGGGGAGAAACTACAATGAGCAGTTCTTC,CASQGRNYNEQFF
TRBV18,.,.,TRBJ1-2,TGTGCCAGCCTTTTGTTGCGTGCAGGTAACTATGGCTACACCTTC,CASLLLRAGNYGYTF
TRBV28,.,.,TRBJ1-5,TGTGCCAGCAGTTTATTCCTCCGGACACGAAGGGGCAATCAGCCCCAGCATTTT,CASSLFLRTRRGNQPQHF
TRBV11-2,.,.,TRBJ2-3,TGTGCCAGCAGCGGCAGGAGGGGTACGCAGTATTTT,CASSGRRGTQYF
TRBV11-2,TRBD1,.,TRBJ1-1,TGTGCCAGCAGCCTAGGACAGGGGGAAGCTTTCTTT,CASSLGQGEAFF
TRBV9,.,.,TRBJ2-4,TGTGCCAGCAGCGTACACGGGGAAAACATTCAGTACTTC,CASSVHGENIQYF
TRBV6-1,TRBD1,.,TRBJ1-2,TGTGCCAGCAGTGAAGCGCCCGACTTACAGGGGATTTACTATGGCTACACCTTC,CASSEAPDLQGIYYGYTF
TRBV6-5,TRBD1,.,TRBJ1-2,TGTGCCAGCAGACCCCGGGACAGGAAGTTGGACTACACCTTC,CASRPRDRKLDYTF
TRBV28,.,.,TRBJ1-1,TGTGCCAGCAGTTCCGAAGCAAAAACTGAAGCTTTCTTT,CASSSEAKTEAFF
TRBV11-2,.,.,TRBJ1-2,TGTGCCAGCAGCTTTCGGACGGACACCTATGGCTACACCTTC,CASSFRTDTYGYTF
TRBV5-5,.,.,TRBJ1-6,TGTGCCAGCAGCCCGGCAGCGGGGACCTATAATTCACCCCTCCACTTT,CASSPAAGTYNSPLHF
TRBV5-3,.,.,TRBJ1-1,TGTGCCAGAAGCTCTTGGGGACACCAGAACACTGAAGCTTTCTTT,CARSSWGHQNTEAFF
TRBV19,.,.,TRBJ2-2,TGTGCCAGTTCGACCCAGGGGCCGGAGCTGTTTTTT,CASSTQGPELFF
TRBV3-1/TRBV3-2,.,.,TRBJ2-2,TGTGCCAGCAGCCCACAGGATAACACCGGGGAGCTGTTTTTT,CASSPQDNTGELFF
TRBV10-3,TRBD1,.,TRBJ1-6,TGTGCCATCACGGGACAGATAAATTCACCCCTCCACTTT,CAITGQINSPLHF
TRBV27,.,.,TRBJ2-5,TGTGCCAGACAGGGTCGCCAAGAGACCCAGTACTTC,CARQGRQETQYF
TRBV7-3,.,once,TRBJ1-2,TGTGCCAGCAGTTTAAGCGGGGGCGATGGCTACACCTTC,CASSLSGGDGYTF
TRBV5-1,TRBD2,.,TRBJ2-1,TGCGCCAGCAGTATTACTAGCGGGAAAGGCAATGAGCAGTTCTTC,CASSITSGKGNEQFF
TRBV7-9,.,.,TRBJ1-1,TGTGCCAGCAGCCAGAATCAGGGCTCAGGGGAAGCTTTCTTT,CASSQNQGSGEAFF
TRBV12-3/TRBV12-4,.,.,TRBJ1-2,TGTGCCAGCAGCTTCGACAGAGGCTATGGCTACACCTTC,CASSFDRGYGYTF
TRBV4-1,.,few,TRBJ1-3,TGCGCCAGCAGCCAAGGCATGGGAGTTTCGGGAAACACCATATATTTT,CASSQGMGVSGNTIYF
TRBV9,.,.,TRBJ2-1,TGTGCCAGCAGCGGGGCCTCGACCGGTGAGCAGTTCTTC,CASSGASTGEQFF
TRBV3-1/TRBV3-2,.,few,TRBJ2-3,TGTGCCAGCAGCCAAGGCGGGGAAGCGGCAGATACGCAGTATTTT,CASSQGGEAADTQYF